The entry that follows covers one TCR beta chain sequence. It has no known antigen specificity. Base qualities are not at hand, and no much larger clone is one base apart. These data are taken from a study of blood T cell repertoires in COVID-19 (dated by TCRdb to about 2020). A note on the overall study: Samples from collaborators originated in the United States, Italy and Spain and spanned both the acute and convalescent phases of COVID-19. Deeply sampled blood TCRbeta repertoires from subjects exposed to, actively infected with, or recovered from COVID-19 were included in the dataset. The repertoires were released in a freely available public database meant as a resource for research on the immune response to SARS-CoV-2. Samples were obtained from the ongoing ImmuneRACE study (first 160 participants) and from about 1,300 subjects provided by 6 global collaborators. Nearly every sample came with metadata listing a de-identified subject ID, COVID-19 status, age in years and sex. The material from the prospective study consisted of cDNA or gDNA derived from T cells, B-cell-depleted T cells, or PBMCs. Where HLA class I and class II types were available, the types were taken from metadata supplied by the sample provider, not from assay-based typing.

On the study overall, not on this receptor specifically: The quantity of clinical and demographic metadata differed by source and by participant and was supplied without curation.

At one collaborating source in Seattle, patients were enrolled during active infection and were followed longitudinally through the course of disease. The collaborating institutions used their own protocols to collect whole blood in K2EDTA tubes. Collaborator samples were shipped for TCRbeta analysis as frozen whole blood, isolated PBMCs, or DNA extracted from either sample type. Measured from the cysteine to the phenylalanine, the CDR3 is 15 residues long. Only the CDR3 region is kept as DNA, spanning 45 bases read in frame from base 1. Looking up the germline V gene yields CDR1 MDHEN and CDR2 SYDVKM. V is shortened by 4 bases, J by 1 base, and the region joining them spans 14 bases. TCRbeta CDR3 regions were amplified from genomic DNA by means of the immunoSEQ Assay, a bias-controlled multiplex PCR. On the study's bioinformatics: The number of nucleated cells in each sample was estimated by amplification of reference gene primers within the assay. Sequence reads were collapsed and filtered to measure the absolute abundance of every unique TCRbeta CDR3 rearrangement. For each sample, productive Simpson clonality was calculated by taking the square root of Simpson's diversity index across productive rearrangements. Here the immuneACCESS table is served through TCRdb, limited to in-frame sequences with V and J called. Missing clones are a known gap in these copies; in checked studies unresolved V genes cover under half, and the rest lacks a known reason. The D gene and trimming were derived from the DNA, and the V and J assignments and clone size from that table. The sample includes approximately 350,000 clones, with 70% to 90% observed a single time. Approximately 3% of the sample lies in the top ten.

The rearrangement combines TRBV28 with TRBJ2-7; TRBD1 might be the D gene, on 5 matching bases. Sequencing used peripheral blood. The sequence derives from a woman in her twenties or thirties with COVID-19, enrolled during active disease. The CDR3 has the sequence CASSSVSAGSYEQYF. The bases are TGTGCCAGCAGTTCGGTCTCGGCAGGGTCCTACGAGCAGTACTTC.